One and the same sample provided the 4 T cell receptor beta chains below, sequenced in a study of blood T cell repertoires in COVID-19. This table comes from immunoSEQ multiplex PCR, and its TCRdb copy is limited to in-frame clones, with some not included. The data contain some 670,000 clones, about 87% of them singletons. The sample was peripheral blood. The receptors stem from a woman aged 18-29 years with acute or convalescent COVID-19.

The genes are TRBV5-8 and TRBJ2-5; a possible D gene is TRBD1 (5 bases). The CDR3 consists of 13 residues. The V end lost 8 bases, the J end lost 5 bases, and 16 bases lay between the germline ends. The germline V gene encodes CDR1 SGHTS and CDR2 YDEGEE. DNA for the CDR3: TGTGCCAGTTCAGGGTCAAGTGTGGAGACCCAGTACTTC. The encoded protein is CASSGSSVETQYF.

This chain uses TRBV20-1 with TRBJ2-2; D call uncertain. The CDR3 is 11 amino acids. The V gene's germline CDR1 is DFQATT and CDR2 SNEGSKA (reference sequence). V shed 3 bases and J shed 8 bases, with 7 bases lying between them. The CDR3 bases are TGCAGTGCTAGCGAAGCTGGGGAGCTGTTTTTT. Its protein is CSASEAGELFF.

The CDR3 protein is CASSELAGGDQETQYF. CDR3 nucleotide sequence: TGTGCCAGCAGTGAACTAGCGGGGGGTGACCAAGAGACCCAGTACTTC. V is TRBV2 and J is TRBJ2-5, with 11 bases lining up with TRBD2. Germline CDR1 and CDR2: SNHLY and FYNNEI. The CDR3 has 16 amino acids. V dropped 2 bases and J dropped 0; count of bases not matched to a gene: 2. The whole variable domain, filled in from reference TRBV2 and TRBJ2-5, reads EPEVTQTPSHQVTQMGQEVILRCVPISNHLYFYWYRQILGQKVEFLVSFYNNEISEKSEIFDDQFSVERPDGSNFTLKIRSTKLEDSAMYFCASSELAGGDQETQYFGPGTRLLVL.

This clone has only one observation. The V call is TRBV4-3, the J call TRBJ1-3, with 7 bases fitting TRBD1. Per the germline V gene, CDR1 is LGHNA and CDR2 is YSLEER. Trimming took 4 bases from V and 1 from J; bases not matched to a gene: 7. The CDR3 covers 16 residues. The CDR3 protein is CASSPNPDRSGNTIYF. The CDR3 DNA reads as TGCGCCAGCAGCCCTAACCCGGACAGGTCTGGAAACACCATATATTTT.